This TCR beta chain comes out of a study of blood T cell repertoires in COVID-19. Study context: Samples taken during acute and convalescent COVID-19 were collected in the United States, Italy and Spain. Sample material is recorded as cDNA or gDNA derived from T cells, B-cell-depleted T cells, or PBMCs.

In the original analysis: By means of reference gene primer amplification, nucleated cell counts were estimated. Only in-frame clones appear in the TCRdb table, and some are missing; sequencing was by immunoSEQ multiplex PCR. The V and J calls and clone size are taken from that table; D and trimming were inferred from the DNA. The table lists 84,000 or so clones, around 77% of them singletons. CDR1 is ENHRY and CDR2 is SYGVKD in the germline V gene. CDR3 length: 17 residues. Trimming left V 3 bases short and J 0 bases short, with 17 bases between. This TCR was recovered from a human donor in a cohort sampled during active COVID-19. Sequencing used peripheral blood. The J gene is TRBJ1-2, the V gene TRBV10-3, with D possibly being TRBD1 (6 bases). This chain's CDR3 is CAISDPIRGLANYGYTF. CDR3 coding DNA: TGTGCCATCAGTGATCCGATCAGGGGTTTAGCTAACTATGGCTACACCTTC.